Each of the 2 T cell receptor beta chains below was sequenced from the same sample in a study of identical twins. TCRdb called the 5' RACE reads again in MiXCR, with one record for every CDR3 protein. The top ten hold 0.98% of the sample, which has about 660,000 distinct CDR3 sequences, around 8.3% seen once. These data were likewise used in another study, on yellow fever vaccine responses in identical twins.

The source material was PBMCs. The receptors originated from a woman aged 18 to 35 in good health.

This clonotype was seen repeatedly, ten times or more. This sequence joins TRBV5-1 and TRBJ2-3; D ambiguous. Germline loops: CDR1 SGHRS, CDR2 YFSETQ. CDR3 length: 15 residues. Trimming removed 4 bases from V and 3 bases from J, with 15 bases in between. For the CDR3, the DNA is TGCGCCAGCAGCCTGGACGGGTCAGGAACAGATACGCAGTATTTT. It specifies CASSLDGSGTDTQYF.

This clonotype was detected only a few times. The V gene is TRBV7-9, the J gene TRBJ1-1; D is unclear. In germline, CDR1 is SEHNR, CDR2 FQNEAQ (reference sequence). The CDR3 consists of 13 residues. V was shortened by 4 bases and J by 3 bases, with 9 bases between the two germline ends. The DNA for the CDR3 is TGTGCCAGCAGCTGGGCGCCGGACACTGAAGCTTTCTTT. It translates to CASSWAPDTEAFF. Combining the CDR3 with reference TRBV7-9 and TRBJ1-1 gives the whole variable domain DTGVSQNPRHKITKRGQNVTFRCDPISEHNRLYWYRQTLGQGPEFLTYFQNEAQLEKSRLLSDRFSAERPKGSFSTLEIQRTEQGDSAMYLCASSWAPDTEAFFGQGTRLTVV.